Listed here are 32 T cell receptor beta chains from one sample, sequenced in a study of T cell changes during pregnancy in multiple sclerosis. Method: immunoSEQ multiplex PCR; TCRdb's copy keeps in-frame clones and lacks some. The table records tens of thousands of clones, roughly nine tenths of them present only once. The sample here was peripheral blood, taken in the first trimester of pregnancy. Every receptor here comes from a female donor in good health, enrolled as a control in a pregnancy study.

CDR3 in DNA: TGTGCCAGCAGTCTTATGGAACGGGGGATATACGAGCAGTACTTC. Translating it yields CASSLMERGIYEQYF. The chain is built from TRBV4-2 and TRBJ2-7, with D possibly matching TRBD2 (6 bases). This CDR3 is 15 amino acids long. The V and J ends lost 6 bases and 4 bases respectively, with 19 bases between them. Germline loops: CDR1 LGHNA, CDR2 YNFKEQ.

V usage is TRBV28 and J usage is TRBJ1-3; 7 bases agree with TRBD1. The germline gives CDR1 MDHEN, CDR2 SYDVKM. The CDR3 contains 13 residues. With V trimmed by 5 bases and J by 11 bases, 9 bases remained unmatched. The CDR3 loop reads CASSAGTATSIYF. In nucleotides, the CDR3 is TGTGCCAGCAGTGCCGGGACAGCTACGTCCATATATTTT.

V is TRBV2 and J is TRBJ1-2; 9 bases are a match to TRBD1. Per germline, CDR1 SNHLY and CDR2 FYNNEI. The trim removed 5 bases at V and 6 bases at J, leaving 7 bases unmatched. CDR3 length: 14 amino acids. The CDR3 sequence: CASSSTGGENGYTF. For the CDR3, the DNA is TGTGCCAGCAGTTCGACAGGGGGGGAAAATGGCTACACCTTC.

The chain couples TRBV7-2 to TRBJ2-3, with 12 bases matching TRBD2. Looked up from germline, CDR1 is SGHTA and CDR2 is FQGNSA. The CDR3 contains 15 residues. V was clipped by 4 bases and J by 6 bases; unmatched bases: 5. CDR3 loop: CASSSALAGGDTQYF. The CDR3 region has the DNA TGTGCCAGCAGCTCAGCCCTAGCGGGGGGGGATACGCAGTATTTT.

The V call is TRBV6-5, the J call TRBJ1-3, with D perhaps matching TRBD1 (6 bases). V lost 4 bases, J lost 2 bases, and 15 bases lay in between. In germline, CDR1 is MNHEY, CDR2 SVGAGI. This CDR3 spans 16 amino acids. The CDR3, as DNA: TGTGCCAGCAGTTCCGGGGGCCGGGGGGCTGGAAACACCATATATTTT. Amino acids: CASSSGGRGAGNTIYF.

V gene TRBV7-8 combines with J gene TRBJ2-7; D call uncertain. This CDR3 is 12 amino acids long. Per germline, CDR1 SGHVS and CDR2 FQNEAQ. Trimming stripped 1 base from V and 3 bases from J, with 4 bases between. The CDR3 here is CASSLELYEQYF. The CDR3 DNA sequence: TGTGCCAGCAGCTTAGAACTCTACGAGCAGTACTTC.

This clone was observed a few times. The CDR3 region is CASSLGRGGETQYF. DNA of the CDR3: TGTGCCAGCAGCTTAGGACGGGGAGGGGAGACCCAGTACTTC. The chain is built from TRBV7-7 and TRBJ2-5, with TRBD2 matching over 7 bases. The CDR3 runs 14 residues. V dropped 1 base and J dropped 5; count of bases not matched to a gene: 4. Germline CDR1 reads SSHAT; CDR2 reads FNYEAQ (reference sequence).

The chain uses TRBV7-9 and TRBJ1-2, with D unclear. Trimming shortened V by 5 bases and J by 4 bases, and 17 bases separated the two germline ends. Germline assignment: CDR1 SEHNR and CDR2 FQNEAQ (reference sequence). CDR3 length: 15 residues. CDR3: CASSPWTGGPYGYTF. The CDR3 region has the DNA TGTGCCAGCAGCCCTTGGACGGGAGGCCCCTATGGCTACACCTTC.

J is TRBJ1-2 and V is TRBV28; a possible D gene is TRBD1 (5 bases). Germline assignment: CDR1 MDHEN and CDR2 SYDVKM. This CDR3 is built from 12 residues. Trimming stripped 6 bases from V and 4 bases from J, with 9 bases between. CDR3 region: CASRPGFYGYTF. Written as DNA, the CDR3 is TGTGCCAGCAGGCCAGGGTTCTATGGCTACACCTTC.

This chain connects TRBV7-3 to TRBJ2-6; D may be TRBD2 (6 bases). V gave up 2 bases and J gave up 8 bases, with 13 bases separating them. The CDR3 is made up of 15 amino acids. Germline CDR1 is SGHTA and CDR2 is FQGTGA. This CDR3 is CASSLGGRGTNVLTF. In DNA form, the CDR3 reads TGTGCCAGCAGCTTAGGCGGACGGGGGACCAACGTCCTGACTTTC.

This sequence joins TRBV7-9 and TRBJ2-7; 7 bases map to TRBD1. The V and J ends lost 1 base and 3 bases, in that order; junction bases with no gene match: 9. The CDR3 has 16 amino acids. CDR1 and CDR2 from the germline V gene are SEHNR and FQNEAQ (reference sequence). CDR3 amino acids: CASSLGPGTEIYEQYF. Here the CDR3 DNA reads TGTGCCAGCAGCTTAGGCCCTGGGACAGAGATCTACGAGCAGTACTTC.

The J gene is TRBJ2-2, the V gene TRBV15; D perhaps matches TRBD1 (5 bases). Trimming took off 6 bases at V and 1 base at J, with 9 bases between the two ends. The CDR3 totals 14 residues. CDR1 is LNHNV and CDR2 is YYDKDF in the germline V gene (reference sequence). The CDR3 DNA reads TGTGCCACCAGAAGAACAGGGAACACCGGGGAGCTGTTTTTT. Translation: CATRRTGNTGELFF.

V usage is TRBV19 and J usage is TRBJ1-3; D may be TRBD1 (5 bases). Deletions cut 10 bases from V and 3 bases from J, with 22 bases between. Germline loops: CDR1 LNHDA, CDR2 SQIVND (reference sequence). CDR3 length equals 16 residues. The CDR3 DNA sequence: TGTGCCACCAAGAACTGGGTAGGCGACAGTGGAAACACCATATATTTT. Translation: CATKNWVGDSGNTIYF.

The CDR3 bases are TGTGCCATCCGCCGGGGGTCTGAAGCTTTCTTT. Translating gives CAIRRGSEAFF. The V and J genes are TRBV6-1 and TRBJ1-1; a weak D match, TRBD1 (5 bases). Germline CDR1 reads MNHNS; CDR2 reads SASEGT. This CDR3 spans 11 amino acids. The ends were cut back, 10 bases at V and 6 bases at J, with 12 bases in the middle.

The chain combines TRBV7-2 with TRBJ2-7; TRBD1 agrees at 7 bases. Germline CDR1 reads SGHTA; CDR2 reads FQGNSA. J was trimmed by 4 bases and V by 5 bases; bases with no gene match: 14. This CDR3 spans 16 amino acids. The CDR3 sequence is CASSPTGEVWIYEQYF. The CDR3 region has the DNA TGTGCCAGCAGCCCTACAGGGGAAGTTTGGATATACGAGCAGTACTTC.

This chain links TRBV25-1 with TRBJ1-4; the D is unclear. The ends were cut back, 2 bases at V and 5 bases at J, with 9 bases in the middle. CDR1 is MGHDK, CDR2 SYGVNS, per germline. This CDR3 region has 14 residues. This chain's CDR3 is CASSERSRNEKLFF. As DNA, the CDR3 is TGTGCCAGCAGTGAACGGTCCAGGAATGAAAAACTGTTTTTT. Combining the CDR3 with reference TRBV25-1 and TRBJ1-4 gives the whole variable domain EADIYQTPRYLVIGTGKKITLECSQTMGHDKMYWYQQDPGMELHLIHYSYGVNSTEKGDLSSESTVSRIRTEHFPLTLESARPSHTSQYLCASSERSRNEKLFFGSGTQLSVL.

The chain carries TRBV6-1 and TRBJ2-2; 14 bases fit TRBD2. The germline V gene has CDR1 MNHNS and CDR2 SASEGT. The CDR3 sequence is 16 residues long. Trimming at V came to 4 bases and at J to 4 bases, leaving 2 bases not matched to a gene. CDR3 nucleotides: TGTGCCAGCAGTGGACTAGCGGGGGGGCCCACCGGGGAGCTGTTTTTT. Its translation: CASSGLAGGPTGELFF.

V is TRBV9 and J is TRBJ1-3; D is perhaps TRBD1 (5 bases). CDR3 size: 15 residues. The germline V gene has CDR1 SGDLS and CDR2 YYNGEE. With 0 bases removed from V and 0 bases from J, the gap between germline ends came to 7 bases. The CDR3 coding sequence is TGTGCCAGCAGCGTAGAGGACACCTCTGGAAACACCATATATTTT. Amino acids: CASSVEDTSGNTIYF.

The chain is built from TRBV11-1 and TRBJ1-1; TRBD1 matches 7 bases. The germline V gene has CDR1 SGHAT and CDR2 FQDESV (reference sequence). The length of the CDR3 is 15 residues. V lost 2 bases, J lost 3 bases, and 6 bases stayed unmatched. The CDR3 nucleotides are TGTGCCAGCAGCTTACACTGGGACAGAGACACTGAAGCTTTCTTT. It encodes CASSLHWDRDTEAFF.

This chain links TRBV18 with TRBJ2-7, with D maybe TRBD1 (6 bases). Germline V gives CDR1 KGHSH, CDR2 LQKENI. The CDR3 extends over 13 amino acids. With 6 bases removed from V and 2 bases from J, the gap between germline ends came to 11 bases. The CDR3 region has the DNA TGTGCCAGCTCCTTCGGACAGACCTACGAGCAGTACTTC. It specifies CASSFGQTYEQYF.

The rearrangement joins TRBV11-3 to TRBJ2-3; D possibly corresponds to TRBD1 (5 bases). The V gene's germline CDR1 is SGHNT and CDR2 YENEEA. This CDR3 contains 14 residues. Trimming pared 0 bases from V and 5 bases from J, leaving 9 bases between. The CDR3 coding sequence is TGTGCCAGCAGCTTAGAAGGGGCTGGAGATACGCAGTATTTT. It translates to CASSLEGAGDTQYF.

The V and J genes are TRBV29-1 and TRBJ2-7, with 7 nucleotides matching TRBD1. This CDR3 has 12 amino acids. J lost 7 bases, V lost 4 bases, and 7 bases had no gene match. Germline V CDR1 and CDR2: SQVTM, ANQGSEA. The CDR3 DNA sequence: TGCAGCGTTGCAGGGGGTGTTGTTGAGCAGTACTTC. This gives the protein CSVAGGVVEQYF.

The rearrangement uses TRBV18 and TRBJ2-1, with 11 bases lining up with TRBD2. V shed 3 bases and J 7 bases; nucleotides not matched to a gene: 14. CDR1 is KGHSH and CDR2 is LQKENI in the germline V gene. The CDR3 consists of 18 residues. CDR3 nucleotide sequence: TGTGCCAGCTCACCGGCCCTAGCGGGAGGCAGAACGGGAAATGAGCAGTTCTTC. Translation gives CASSPALAGGRTGNEQFF.

This sequence joins TRBV27 and TRBJ2-1; D not certain. There are 13 residues in the CDR3. CDR1 is MNHEY and CDR2 is SMNVEV in the germline V gene (reference sequence). V gave up 0 bases and J gave up 6 bases, with 6 bases separating them. CDR3 nucleotide sequence: TGTGCCAGCAGTTTATCAGATAGCAATGAGCAGTTCTTC. Its translation is CASSLSDSNEQFF.

V gene TRBV29-1 combines with J gene TRBJ1-4, with D perhaps TRBD1 (5 bases). Germline V gene lookup returns CDR1 SQVTM and CDR2 ANQGSEA. The CDR3 spans 13 residues. The ends were cut back, 2 bases at V and 8 bases at J, with 12 bases in the middle. CDR3 in amino acids: CSVEIQGREKLFF. For the CDR3, the DNA is TGCAGCGTTGAAATCCAGGGAAGAGAAAAACTGTTTTTT.

V usage is TRBV18 and J usage is TRBJ2-6; TRBD1 aligns across 9 bases. The germline V gene has CDR1 KGHSH and CDR2 LQKENI. Losses at the gene ends were 6 bases for V and 0 bases for J; bases not matched to a gene: 24. The CDR3 extends over 23 amino acids. CDR3 nucleotides: TGTGCCAGCTCCGTGATAAAGGCACCCGCCGGGACAGGGCTCCTCTCTGGGGCCAACGTCCTGACTTTC. Amino acids: CASSVIKAPAGTGLLSGANVLTF. Filled out from reference TRBV18 and TRBJ2-6, the complete variable domain reads NAGVMQNPRHLVRRRGQEARLRCSPMKGHSHVYWYRQLPEEGLKFMVYLQKENIIDESGMPKERFSAEFPKEGPSILRIQQVVRGDSAAYFCASSVIKAPAGTGLLSGANVLTFGAGSRLTVL.

This rearrangement joins TRBV5-1 to TRBJ2-3; a possible D gene is TRBD2 (6 bases). Trimming stripped 2 bases from V and 3 bases from J, with 7 bases between. Germline CDR1 and CDR2: SGHRS and YFSETQ. This CDR3 is built from 13 residues. The CDR3: CASSFGGTDTQYF. For the CDR3, the DNA is TGCGCCAGCAGCTTTGGGGGGACAGATACGCAGTATTTT.

This chain connects TRBV30 to TRBJ2-5, with 7 bases matching TRBD1. The J call may be mistaken, given a closer DNA end match to TRBJ2-7. Germline CDR1 and CDR2: GTSNPN and SVGIG (reference sequence). This CDR3 is 12 amino acids long. The CDR3 protein is CACSGTAYEQYF. CDR3 nucleotide sequence: TGTGCCTGTTCCGGGACAGCCTACGAGCAGTACTTC.

This chain links TRBV6-5 with TRBJ2-1, with D possibly TRBD2 on 6 matching bases. With 0 bases removed from V and 9 bases from J, the gap between germline ends came to 12 bases. The CDR3 has 14 residues. The V gene's germline CDR1 is MNHEY and CDR2 SVGAGI. Here the CDR3 DNA reads TGTGCCAGCAGTTACTCCCCTAGCGTGCCTGAGCAGTTCTTC. It encodes CASSYSPSVPEQFF.

This chain connects TRBV9 to TRBJ2-7, with a possible D match to TRBD2 (7 bases). Trimming removed 4 bases from V and 2 bases from J, with 16 bases in between. Germline lookup yields CDR1 SGDLS and CDR2 YYNGEE. The CDR3 consists of 15 residues. The CDR3 is CASSPGGPRTYEQYF. The CDR3 DNA is TGTGCCAGCAGCCCCGGGGGGCCCAGGACCTACGAGCAGTACTTC.

This sequence joins TRBV4-3 and TRBJ1-1, with a weak D call TRBD1 (6 bases). CDR1 is LGHNA and CDR2 is YSLEER in the germline V gene. Trimming took off 3 bases at V and 12 bases at J, with 14 bases between the two ends. The CDR3 runs 12 residues. CDR3 sequence (DNA): TGCGCCAGCAGCCATTGGGACACGGGAACTTTCTTT. Amino acid sequence: CASSHWDTGTFF.

The J gene is TRBJ2-5, the V gene TRBV2; 8 nucleotides line up with TRBD2. The V gene's germline CDR1 is SNHLY and CDR2 FYNNEI. V dropped 0 bases and J dropped 1; count of bases not matched to a gene: 4. The CDR3 covers 16 residues. The CDR3 region is CASSEAWSGGQETQYF. The CDR3 DNA reads as TGTGCCAGCAGTGAAGCGTGGAGCGGGGGCCAAGAGACCCAGTACTTC.